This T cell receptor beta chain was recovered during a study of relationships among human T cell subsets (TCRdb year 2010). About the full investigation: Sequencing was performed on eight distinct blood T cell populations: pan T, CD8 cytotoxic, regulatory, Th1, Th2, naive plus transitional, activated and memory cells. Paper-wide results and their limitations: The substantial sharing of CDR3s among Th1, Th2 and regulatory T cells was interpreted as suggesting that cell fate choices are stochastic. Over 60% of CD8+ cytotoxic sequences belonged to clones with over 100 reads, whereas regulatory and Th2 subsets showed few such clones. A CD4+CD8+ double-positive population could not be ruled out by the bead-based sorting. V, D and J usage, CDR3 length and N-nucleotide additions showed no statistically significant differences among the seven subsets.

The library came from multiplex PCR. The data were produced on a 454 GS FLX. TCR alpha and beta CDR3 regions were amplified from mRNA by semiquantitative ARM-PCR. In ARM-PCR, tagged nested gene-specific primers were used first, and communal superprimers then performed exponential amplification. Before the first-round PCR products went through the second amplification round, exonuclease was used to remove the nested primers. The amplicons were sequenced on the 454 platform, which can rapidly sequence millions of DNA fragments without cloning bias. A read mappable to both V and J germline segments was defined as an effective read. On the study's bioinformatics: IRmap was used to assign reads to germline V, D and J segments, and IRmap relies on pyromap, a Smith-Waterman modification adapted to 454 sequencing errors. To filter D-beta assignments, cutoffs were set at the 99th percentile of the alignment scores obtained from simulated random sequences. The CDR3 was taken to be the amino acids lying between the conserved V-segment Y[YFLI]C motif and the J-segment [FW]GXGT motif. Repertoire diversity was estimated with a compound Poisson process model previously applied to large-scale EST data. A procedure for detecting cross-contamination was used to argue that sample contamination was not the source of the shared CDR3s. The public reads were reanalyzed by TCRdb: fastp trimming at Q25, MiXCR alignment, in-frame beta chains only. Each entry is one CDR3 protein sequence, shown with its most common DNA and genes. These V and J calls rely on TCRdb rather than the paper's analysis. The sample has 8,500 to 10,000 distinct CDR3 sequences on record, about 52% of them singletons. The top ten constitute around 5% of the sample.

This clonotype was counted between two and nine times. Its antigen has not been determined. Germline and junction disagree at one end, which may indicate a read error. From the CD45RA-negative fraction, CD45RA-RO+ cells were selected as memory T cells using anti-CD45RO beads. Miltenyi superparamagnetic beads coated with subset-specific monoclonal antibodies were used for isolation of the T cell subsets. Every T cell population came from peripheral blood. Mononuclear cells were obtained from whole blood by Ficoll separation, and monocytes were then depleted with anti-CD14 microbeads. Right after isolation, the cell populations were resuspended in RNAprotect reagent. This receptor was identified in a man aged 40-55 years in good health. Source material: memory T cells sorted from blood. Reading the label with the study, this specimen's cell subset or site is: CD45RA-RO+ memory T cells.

The CDR3 here reads CARRNVDRRGNSPLHF. The base sequence is TGTGCCCGGAGGAACGTGGACAGGCGGGGTAATTCACCCCTCCACTTT. The V and J genes are TRBV30 and TRBJ1-6; TRBD1 agrees with 7 junctional bases. The germline V gene (reference sequence) specifies GTSNPN as CDR1 and SVGIG as CDR2. Measured from the cysteine to the phenylalanine, the CDR3 is 16 residues long. Only CDR3 DNA is held: 48 bases, read in frame from base 1. Here the CDR3 is joined to the reference TRBV30 and TRBJ1-6 genes, and the full variable domain is: SQTIHQWPATLVQPVGSPLSLECTVEGTSNPNLYWYRQAAGRGLQLLFYSVGIGQISSEVPQNLSASRPQDRQFILSSKKLLLSDSGFYLCARRNVDRRGNSPLHFGNGTRLTVT.